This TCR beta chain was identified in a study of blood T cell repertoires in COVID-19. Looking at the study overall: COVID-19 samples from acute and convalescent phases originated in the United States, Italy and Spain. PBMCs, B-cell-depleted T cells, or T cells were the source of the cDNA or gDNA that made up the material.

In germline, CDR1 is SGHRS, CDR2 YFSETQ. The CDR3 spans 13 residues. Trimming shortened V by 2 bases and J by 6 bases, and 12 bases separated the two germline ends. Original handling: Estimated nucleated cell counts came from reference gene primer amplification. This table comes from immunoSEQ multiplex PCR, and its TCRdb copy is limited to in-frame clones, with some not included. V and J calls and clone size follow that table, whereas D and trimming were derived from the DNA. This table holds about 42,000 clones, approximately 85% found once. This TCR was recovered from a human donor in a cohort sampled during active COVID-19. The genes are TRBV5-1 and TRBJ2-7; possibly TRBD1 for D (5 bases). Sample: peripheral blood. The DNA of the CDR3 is TGCGCCAGCAGCTTAAGGACACCCCTCGAGCAGTACTTC. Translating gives CASSLRTPLEQYF.